The 29 T cell receptor beta chains below come from one sample, sequenced in a study of blood T cells in healthy people across ages. Primed by a sample-barcoded 5' primer and a J-beta primer mix, a second PCR proceeded for 7 to 11 cycles. From the 5' RACE reads, TCRdb called clonotypes with MiXCR, one entry per CDR3 protein. Among some 890,000 distinct CDR3 sequences listed, almost 30% were seen once. The same specimen was also included in a second study, on T cells of mothers and their children.

The source material was blood. The receptors were gathered from a woman aged 40 to 49 in good health.

This clonotype was observed a handful of times. The chain is built from TRBV12-3 or TRBV12-4 and TRBJ2-1; 9 bases line up with TRBD1. V shed 6 bases, J shed 0 bases, and the junction held 6 bases outside the gene matches. The CDR3 sequence is 16 residues long. CDR3 DNA: TGTGCCAGCAGGGCGGGACAGGGCAGCTCCTACAATGAGCAGTTCTTC. Translation gives CASRAGQGSSYNEQFF.

This clonotype was seen a few times. The genes are TRBV28 and TRBJ1-2, with 8 nucleotides matching TRBD1. Losses at the gene ends were 6 bases for V and 4 bases for J; bases not matched to a gene: 10. Germline CDR1 reads MDHEN; CDR2 reads SYDVKM. The CDR3 has 15 residues. CDR3 sequence: CASSPIGQGGYGYTF. As DNA, the CDR3 is TGTGCCAGCAGCCCCATCGGACAGGGAGGCTATGGCTACACCTTC.

This clonotype was found a few times. The chain combines TRBV6-6 with TRBJ1-1; D gene unclear. This CDR3 spans 11 amino acids. Trimming took 8 bases from V and 5 from J, leaving 9 bases between them. Germline V CDR1 and CDR2: MNHNY, SVGAGI (reference sequence). CDR3 residues: CASLGGTEAFF. Here the CDR3 DNA reads TGTGCCAGCTTGGGCGGAACTGAAGCTTTCTTT.

The table lists this clonotype with a few counts. One junction end disagrees with the germline gene, perhaps due to a read error. The V call is TRBV7-3, the J call TRBJ2-3, with D perhaps matching TRBD2 (6 bases). Germline V CDR1 and CDR2: SGHTA, FQGTGA. The CDR3 is made up of 15 amino acids. Written as DNA, the CDR3 is TGTGCCAGCACCCCACGGGACTCAAGAGGGGATATGCAGTATTTT. It specifies CASTPRDSRGDMQYF. The whole variable domain, filled in from reference TRBV7-3 and TRBJ2-3, reads GAGVSQTPSNKVTEKGKYVELRCDPISGHTALYWYRQSLGQGPEFLIYFQGTGAADDSGLPNDRFFAVRPEGSVSTLKIQRTERGDSAVYLCASTPRDSRGDMQYFGPGTRLTVL.

This clonotype was recorded at least ten times. The V gene is TRBV28, the J gene TRBJ1-2; D is undetermined. The germline V and J ends were trimmed by 1 base and 6 bases, with 15 bases remaining between them. The length of the CDR3 is 15 residues. Germline CDR1 and CDR2: MDHEN and SYDVKM. CDR3 protein: CASSLFGRSTDGYTF. CDR3 sequence (DNA): TGTGCCAGCAGTTTATTCGGCAGGTCTACGGATGGCTACACCTTC.

This chain connects TRBV15 to TRBJ1-5; D is perhaps TRBD1 (6 bases). The ends were cut back, 3 bases at V and 3 bases at J, with 9 bases in the middle. CDR3 size: 14 residues. Germline V gene sequence: CDR1 LNHNV, CDR2 YYDKDF (reference sequence). CDR3 nucleotides: TGTGCCACCAGCAGGGACAGTTCCAATCAGCCCCAGCATTTT. This translates into CATSRDSSNQPQHF.

This clonotype came up many times. V gene TRBV20-1 combines with J gene TRBJ2-5; maybe TRBD1 (6 bases). V lost 6 bases and J 0 bases, leaving 11 bases between the germline ends. CDR1 is DFQATT, CDR2 SNEGSKA, per germline (reference sequence). The CDR3 sequence is 13 residues long. CDR3 coding DNA: TGCAGTGCCCCCGGGACAAACCAAGAGACCCAGTACTTC. Translated, it gives CSAPGTNQETQYF.

This clonotype was detected many times. This chain connects TRBV6-2 or TRBV6-3 to TRBJ1-2; D possibly corresponds to TRBD1 (5 bases). Trimming shortened V by 5 bases and J by 5 bases, and 18 bases separated the two germline ends. Per the germline V gene, CDR1 is MNHEY and CDR2 is SVGEGT. CDR3 length equals 15 residues. In nucleotides, the CDR3 is TGTGCCAGCAGTCGGATCGGGACGGCCGGTTATGGCTACACCTTC. This sequence encodes CASSRIGTAGYGYTF.

The chain joins TRBV5-1 to TRBJ2-7; maybe TRBD1 (5 bases). Trimming removed 0 bases from V and 3 bases from J, with 10 bases in between. CDR1 is SGHRS and CDR2 is YFSETQ in the germline V gene. The CDR3 spans 14 residues. The CDR3 is CASSLEGKIYEQYF. In nucleotides, the CDR3 is TGCGCCAGCAGCTTGGAGGGGAAGATCTACGAGCAGTACTTC.

This clonotype was detected a few times. The chain employs TRBV9 and TRBJ2-2; D is possibly TRBD1 or TRBD2 (5 bases each). Per the germline V gene, CDR1 is SGDLS and CDR2 is YYNGEE. This CDR3 is 16 amino acids long. V shed 3 bases and J shed 4 bases, with 16 bases lying between them. The CDR3 DNA reads as TGTGCCAGCAGCGCCCACCCCGGGGCAAGCACCGGGGAGCTGTTTTTT. Translating it yields CASSAHPGASTGELFF.

With respect to this clonotype: A much larger clone lies a single base off, so this may be a read error. The chain joins TRBV6-6 to TRBJ1-2; D might be TRBD1 (6 bases). Germline CDR1 is MNHNY and CDR2 is SVGAGI (reference sequence). The CDR3 covers 13 residues. The germline V and J ends were trimmed by 0 bases and 4 bases, with 6 bases remaining between them. The CDR3 spells CASSYSDSYGYTF. CDR3 DNA sequence: TGTGCCAGCAGTTACTCGGACAGCTATGGCTACACCTTC.

In this sample, this clonotype turned up a few times. The chain has TRBV4-3 and TRBJ1-6; D is undetermined. The CDR3 covers 14 residues. The V gene's germline CDR1 is LGHNA and CDR2 YSLEER. The V end lost 4 bases, the J end lost 7 bases, and 11 bases lay between the germline ends. This chain's CDR3 is CASSRDGWNSPLHF. The CDR3 nucleotides read TGCGCCAGCAGCCGCGACGGATGGAATTCACCCCTCCACTTT.

This clonotype has a count of ten or more. DNA for the CDR3: TGTGCCAGCAGTGAAGCGACCCTTATTCAGTACTTC. It yields the protein CASSEATLIQYF. The chain recombines TRBV6-1 with TRBJ2-4, with D unclear. Per germline, CDR1 MNHNS and CDR2 SASEGT. This CDR3 spans 12 amino acids. Between the trimmed V and J ends, which lost 0 bases and 10 bases, there was a span of 7 bases.

Worth noting for this clonotype: This may arise from a read error, as a much more abundant clone is one base away. This rearrangement joins TRBV14 to TRBJ1-6; D gene ambiguous. The germline V and J ends were trimmed by 5 bases and 10 bases, with 15 bases remaining between them. The CDR3 sequence is 14 residues long. Germline V lookup: CDR1 SGHDN, CDR2 FVKESK. Written as DNA, the CDR3 is TGTGCCAGCAGCACATTAGGGAGGAGCTCACCCCTCCACTTT. Protein sequence: CASSTLGRSSPLHF.

This clonotype was seen more than once but under ten times. The chain joins TRBV11-2 to TRBJ2-7, with 8 bases identical to TRBD1. Germline values: CDR1 SGHAT, CDR2 FQNNGV. The CDR3 length is 15 residues. The junction had 5 bases not matched to a gene; V was cut back by 2 bases and J by 2 bases. CDR3 sequence (DNA): TGTGCCAGCAGCTTACTCTGGGACAGGCCCTACGAGCAGTACTTC. Protein: CASSLLWDRPYEQYF.

V and J are TRBV7-9 and TRBJ1-1; D might be TRBD1 (6 bases). There are 15 residues in the CDR3. The ends were cut back, 5 bases at V and 1 base at J, with 14 bases in the middle. Germline CDR1 and CDR2: SEHNR and FQNEAQ (reference sequence). CDR3 residues: CASSTRQVSNTEAFF. DNA of the CDR3: TGTGCCAGCAGCACGAGACAGGTCTCGAACACTGAAGCTTTCTTT.

This chain connects TRBV29-1 to TRBJ1-5, with D uncertain. V was clipped by 7 bases and J by 6 bases, with 16 bases between them. The CDR3 is 13 amino acids. From germline, CDR1 is SQVTM and CDR2 ANQGSEA. CDR3 in amino acids: CSARGRAGQPQHF. The CDR3 DNA follows: TGCAGCGCCCGTGGTAGGGCTGGTCAGCCCCAGCATTTT.

This clonotype was observed at least ten times. The chain links TRBV29-1 to TRBJ2-3, with D perhaps TRBD1 (5 bases). The CDR3 totals 15 residues. Trimming shortened V by 3 bases and J by 2 bases, and 15 bases separated the two germline ends. Germline values: CDR1 SQVTM, CDR2 ANQGSEA. This chain's CDR3 is CSVDSRAGTTDTQYF. The DNA of the CDR3 is TGCAGCGTTGACTCCAGGGCAGGTACCACAGATACGCAGTATTTT.

This clonotype has just a few counts. The junction and the germline gene differ at one end; a read error may be behind it. The chain has TRBV5-1 and TRBJ2-4, with 10 bases that match TRBD2. The CDR3 length is 15 residues. Looked up from germline, CDR1 is SGHRS and CDR2 is YFSETQ. The DNA of the CDR3 is TGCGCCAGCAGCTCCGGACTAGCGGAGGAAGAGACCCAGTGCTTC. The encoded protein is CASSSGLAEEETQCF.

V usage is TRBV6-5 and J usage is TRBJ2-3; D may be TRBD1 (6 bases). V shed 3 bases and J shed 2 bases, with 12 bases lying between them. In germline, CDR1 is MNHEY, CDR2 SVGAGI. There are 15 residues in the CDR3. Written as DNA, the CDR3 is TGTGCCAGCAGTTATCAGGTGGGGGCCACAGATACGCAGTATTTT. This codes for CASSYQVGATDTQYF.

The chain carries TRBV3-1 and TRBJ1-6; TRBD1 matches at 8 bases. CDR3 length: 16 amino acids. The V and J ends lost 1 base and 6 bases, in that order; junction bases with no gene match: 5. From germline, CDR1 is LGHDT and CDR2 YNNKEL (reference sequence). CDR3: CASSQGWTGLNSPLHF. The CDR3 bases are TGTGCCAGCAGCCAAGGATGGACAGGGCTTAATTCACCCCTCCACTTT. The full variable domain, with the rest looked up from reference TRBV3-1 and TRBJ1-6, is DTAVSQTPKYLVTQMGNDKSIKCEQNLGHDTMYWYKQDSKKFLKIMFSYNNKELIINETVPNRFSPKSPDKAHLNLHINSLELGDSAVYFCASSQGWTGLNSPLHFGNGTRLTVT.

The J gene is TRBJ2-1, the V gene TRBV3-1; D assignment may be TRBD1 or TRBD2 (5 bases each). V shed 4 bases and J shed 7 bases, with 14 bases lying between them. The germline V gene encodes CDR1 LGHDT and CDR2 YNNKEL (reference sequence). The CDR3 runs 14 residues. CDR3 bases: TGTGCCAGCAGCCGGACGGGGCCGATTAATGAGCAGTTCTTC. As protein: CASSRTGPINEQFF.

The chain uses TRBV6-2 or TRBV6-3 and TRBJ1-2; TRBD1 is a possible D gene (6 bases). The CDR3 has 15 amino acids. Trimming took 2 bases from V and 3 from J, leaving 13 bases between them. From germline, CDR1 is MNHEY and CDR2 SVGEGT. The CDR3 DNA is TGTGCCAGCAGTTACCCTACCAGGGGCGACTATGGCTACACCTTC. Translated, it gives CASSYPTRGDYGYTF.

The chain joins TRBV12-3 or TRBV12-4 to TRBJ2-4, with TRBD1 matching 11 bases. The DNA matches TRBJ2-7 better at its end, which makes the J call doubtful. The CDR3 totals 13 residues. CDR3 region: CASKDRGRDEQYF. The DNA of the CDR3 is TGTGCCAGCAAGGACAGGGGGCGAGACGAGCAGTACTTC.

In regard to this clonotype: A much larger clone lies one base from this, so it may be a read error. The chain links TRBV11-2 to TRBJ2-4; the D is unclear. The J call may be wrong; the DNA end is better matched by TRBJ2-5. Germline CDR1 reads SGHAT; CDR2 reads FQNNGV. The CDR3 spans 13 residues. For the CDR3, the DNA is TGTGCCAGCAGGGGGATCTTTCTGGGGACCCAGTACTTC. This translates into CASRGIFLGTQYF.

Comment on this clonotype: One base away lies a much larger clone, so this may be a sequencing read error. The chain has TRBV7-3 and TRBJ2-5, with D maybe TRBD2 (6 bases). Germline V CDR1 and CDR2: SGHTA, FQGTGA. The CDR3 length is 15 residues. Trimming took off 5 bases at V and 3 bases at J, with 16 bases between the two ends. CDR3 nucleotides: TGTGCCAGCAGCCTGAGCGCGGGGTCCAAAGAGACCCAGTACTTC. Translation: CASSLSAGSKETQYF.

About this clonotype: A much bigger clone sits one base away, suggesting this may be a read error. This rearrangement joins TRBV15 to TRBJ1-2; tentatively, D is TRBD1 (5 bases). CDR1 is LNHNV and CDR2 is YYDKDF in the germline V gene (reference sequence). This CDR3 has 17 residues. For the CDR3, the DNA is TGTGCCACCAGCAGAGTCCTACTAACCGGGACGGGCTATGGCCACACCTTC. Protein: CATSRVLLTGTGYGHTF.

The chain employs TRBV2 and TRBJ1-2; 9 positions agree with TRBD1. V trimming: 7 bases; J trimming: 10 bases; junction bases outside the gene matches: 10. Germline V CDR1 and CDR2: SNHLY, FYNNEI. The CDR3 totals 13 residues. This CDR3 reads CASIIHRGQFYTF. CDR3 DNA: TGTGCCAGCATTATACACAGGGGGCAGTTCTACACCTTC.

This clonotype was counted at least ten times. The chain links TRBV24-1 to TRBJ2-1; tentatively, D is TRBD2 (6 bases). Trimming cost V 3 bases and J 1 base, with 12 bases left between them. From germline, CDR1 is KGHDR and CDR2 SFDVKD. CDR3 length: 16 residues. CDR3 bases: TGTGCCACCAGTGATGTGGGGGGAAAGTCCTACAATGAGCAGTTCTTC. This codes for CATSDVGGKSYNEQFF.